This TCR beta chain was retrieved from a study of technical replicates of blood from a handful of donors. Germline V gene lookup returns CDR1 MNHEY and CDR2 SVGAGI. V lost 8 bases to trimming and J lost 0 bases, with 14 bases between them. The CDR3 is 15 residues long. Method: immunoSEQ multiplex PCR; TCRdb's copy keeps in-frame clones and lacks some. The sample lists roughly 68,000 clones; roughly 90% were seen once. This clone was observed many times. Sequencing input: PBMCs. The sequence came from a human donor in good health. Some clones in this sample may be carry-over from other donors' samples. This chain links TRBV6-5 with TRBJ1-3; no clear D. The CDR3 region is CASSFGESSGNTIYF. Here the CDR3 DNA reads TGTGCCAGCTCCTTTGGGGAGAGCTCTGGAAACACCATATATTTT.